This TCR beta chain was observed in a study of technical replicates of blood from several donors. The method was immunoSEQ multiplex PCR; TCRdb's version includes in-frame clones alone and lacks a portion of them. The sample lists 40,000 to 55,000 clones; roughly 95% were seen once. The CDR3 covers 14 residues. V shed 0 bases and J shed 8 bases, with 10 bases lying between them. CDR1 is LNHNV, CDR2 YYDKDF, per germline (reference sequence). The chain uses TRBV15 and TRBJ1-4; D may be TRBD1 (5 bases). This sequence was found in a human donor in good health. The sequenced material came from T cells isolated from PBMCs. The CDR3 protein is CATSRDRVQEKLFF. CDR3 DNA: TGTGCCACCAGCAGAGACAGGGTTCAGGAAAAACTGTTTTTT.